Listed below are T cell receptor beta chains from one sample, sequenced in a study of cytomegalovirus exposure and HLA in healthy donors. This table comes from immunoSEQ multiplex PCR, and its TCRdb copy is limited to in-frame clones, with some not included. This sample has approximately 75,000 clones, with 65% to 90% found just once. Material for sequencing was PBMCs. The receptors derive from a man aged 70-80 years in good health and CMV-seropositive. CDR3s include the opening cysteine and the closing phenylalanine or tryptophan. D genes are given only for firm matches. Rows give clone size only sometimes, using once, few, many, or a class for an expanded clone.

len	d_gene	v_gene	j_gene	abundance	CDR3nt	CDR3aa
14	NA	TRBV5-1	TRBJ2-2	NA	TGCGCCAGCAGCGCAGGGGCGGTGACCGGGGAGCTGTTTTTT	CASSAGAVTGELFF
14	TRBD2	TRBV19	TRBJ2-3	NA	TGTGCCAGTAGGACTAGCGGGAGTGGGGATACGCAGTATTTT	CASRTSGSGDTQYF
15	NA	TRBV4-1	TRBJ2-7	NA	TGCGCCAGCAGCCAAGCAATAGCGACCTCCTACGAGCAGTACTTC	CASSQAIATSYEQYF
11	NA	TRBV7-9	TRBJ2-1	NA	TGTGCCAGCAGCCGTGAGGGTGAGCAGTTCTTC	CASSREGEQFF
13	NA	TRBV7-2	TRBJ2-7	once	TGTGCCAGCAGGGCCGACAGTACCTACGAGCAGTACTTC	CASRADSTYEQYF
15	TRBD2	TRBV28	TRBJ2-1	NA	TGTGCCAGCAGTATAAGGACTAGCGGGATCAATGAGCAGTTCTTC	CASSIRTSGINEQFF
10	NA	TRBV28	TRBJ1-1	once	TGTGCCACCCGAGACTTGGAAGCTTTCTTT	CATRDLEAFF
12	NA	TRBV2	TRBJ2-7	NA	TGTGCCAGCAGTGAATTCGGAGGCGAGCAGTACTTC	CASSEFGGEQYF
15	NA	TRBV4-1	TRBJ1-5	NA	TGCGCCAGCAGCCAAGAGTCGACAGATTACCAGCCCCAGCATTTT	CASSQESTDYQPQHF
15	NA	TRBV4-2	TRBJ2-2	NA	TGTGCCAGCAGCCAAGAAGGCCAGGGATCCGGGGAGCTGTTTTTT	CASSQEGQGSGELFF
15	TRBD1	TRBV2	TRBJ1-1	NA	TGTGCCAGCAGTGAAGCAGGGACAGGGAACACTGAAGCTTTCTTT	CASSEAGTGNTEAFF
16	TRBD1	TRBV5-6	TRBJ2-3	NA	TGTGCCAGCAGCCTTAGGGTACAGGGGGCCTCAGATACGCAGTATTTT	CASSLRVQGASDTQYF
11	NA	TRBV2	TRBJ1-1	NA	TGTGCCAGCAGTTCTTCCTCGGTTGCTTTCTTT	CASSSSSVAFF
13	NA	TRBV30	TRBJ1-5	NA	TGTGCCTGGAGAGCAGGGGACAATCAGCCCCAGCATTTT	CAWRAGDNQPQHF
14	TRBD1	TRBV9	TRBJ2-5	NA	TGTGCCAGCAGCGTGGGACAGAGTCAAGAGACCCAGTACTTC	CASSVGQSQETQYF
14	NA	TRBV11-2	TRBJ1-1	NA	TGTGCCAGCAGCGGCCGGGAGAATTCGGCTGAAGCTTTCTTT	CASSGRENSAEAFF
11	NA	TRBV7-2	TRBJ2-5	NA	TGTGCCAGCAGTTTCGGGGAGACCCAGTACTTC	CASSFGETQYF
14	NA	TRBV9	TRBJ1-1	NA	TGTGCCAGCAGCGGGAGGATTGGAGGCACTGAAGCTTTCTTT	CASSGRIGGTEAFF
14	TRBD2	TRBV19	TRBJ2-3	NA	TGTGCCAGTAGTAGCGGGGGGGCGGCGGATACGCAGTATTTT	CASSSGGAADTQYF
15	NA	TRBV4-2	TRBJ1-3	once	TGTGCCAGCAGCCAAGAAGGGGTCGCTGGAAACACCATATATTTT	CASSQEGVAGNTIYF
18	NA	TRBV12-5	TRBJ2-6	few	TGTGCTAGTGGTTTGGCCCACCCGACTGAGTCTGGGGCCAACGTCCTGACTTTC	CASGLAHPTESGANVLTF
11	TRBD1	TRBV11-1	TRBJ1-1	NA	TGTGCCAGCAGAAGACAGGGTGAAGCTTTCTTT	CASRRQGEAFF
15	TRBD2	TRBV30	TRBJ2-1	NA	TGTGCCTGGAGGCGCAGCGGGGGCTCCTACAATGAGCAGTTCTTC	CAWRRSGGSYNEQFF
14	NA	TRBV18	TRBJ2-5	NA	TGTGCCAGCTCACCACCGAACACGCAAGAGACCCAGTACTTC	CASSPPNTQETQYF
17	NA	TRBV18	TRBJ1-3	NA	TGTGCCAGCTCACCTAGAGAGGCCGACTCCTCTGGAAACACCATATATTTT	CASSPREADSSGNTIYF
14	TRBD1	TRBV19	TRBJ1-4	NA	TGTGCCAGTACCGCAGGGGGCTTGGGTGAAAAACTGTTTTTT	CASTAGGLGEKLFF
14	NA	TRBV2	TRBJ1-2	NA	TGTGCCAGCAGTGAACTGGGGGGGCAAGGTGGCTACACCTTC	CASSELGGQGGYTF
16	NA	TRBV19	TRBJ1-6	NA	TGTGCCAGTAGTCACGCCTTCAGGGGCGCCGATTCACCCCTCCACTTT	CASSHAFRGADSPLHF
14	NA	TRBV7-9	TRBJ2-2	NA	TGTGCCAGCAGCTTAGGGCTTTCCCTCGGGGAGCTGTTTTTT	CASSLGLSLGELFF
15	TRBD2	TRBV7-9	TRBJ2-7	NA	TGTGCCAGCAGCTTAGGGATGCCGGGAGGTGACGAGCAGTACTTC	CASSLGMPGGDEQYF
15	TRBD1	TRBV7-2	TRBJ1-5	NA	TGTGCCAGCAGCGGGGGACAGGGGTGGAATCAGCCCCAGCATTTT	CASSGGQGWNQPQHF
11	NA	TRBV6-6	TRBJ1-1	once	TGTGCCACAACAGTGAACACTGAAGCTTTCTTT	CATTVNTEAFF
13	NA	TRBV7-7	TRBJ2-5	NA	TGTGCTAGCAGCTTAAGGCGGCAAGAGACCCAGTACTTC	CASSLRRQETQYF
12	TRBD1	TRBV29-1	TRBJ2-7	NA	TGCAGCGTATGGGACAGGTTCCACGAGCAGTACTTC	CSVWDRFHEQYF
14	TRBD1	TRBV5-5	TRBJ1-2	once	TGTGCCAGCAGCTTCCTACAGGGGACAGATGGCTACACCTTC	CASSFLQGTDGYTF
15	NA	TRBV30	TRBJ1-2	NA	TGTGCCTGGAGCGCAGGGGTCGCCCGGGGTCGGGGCTACACCTTC	CAWSAGVARGRGYTF
15	TRBD2	TRBV10-3	TRBJ2-5	NA	TGTGCCATCAGTGAACGGGACTACCCCCAAGAGACCCAGTACTTC	CAISERDYPQETQYF
14	TRBD1	TRBV10-3	TRBJ2-7	NA	TGTGCCATCAGCTCCGGGACAGTTTCCTACGAGCAGTACTTC	CAISSGTVSYEQYF
13	NA	TRBV5-8	TRBJ1-2	NA	TGTGCCAGCAGCTTGTGGGTAGGGGGAGGCTACACCTTC	CASSLWVGGGYTF
14	TRBD2	TRBV6-1	TRBJ2-3	NA	TGTGCCAGCATTACAGCGGGAGCGGGAGATACGCAGTATTTT	CASITAGAGDTQYF
15	NA	TRBV7-9	TRBJ2-4	once	TGTGCCAGCAGCTTTTTCGAGGCGGGCAAAAACATTCAGTACTTC	CASSFFEAGKNIQYF
16	NA	TRBV4-3	TRBJ1-1	NA	TGCGCCAGCAGCCAAGACCCAGGGTCAGGGAACACTGAAGCTTTCTTT	CASSQDPGSGNTEAFF
14	TRBD1	TRBV6-1	TRBJ2-7	NA	TGTGCCACCGTTCCCACAGGGGTGTCGTACGAGCAGTACTTC	CATVPTGVSYEQYF
14	NA	TRBV2	TRBJ2-5	NA	TGTGCCAGCAGACCCCCCAGGAACCAAGAGACCCAGTACTTC	CASRPPRNQETQYF
14	TRBD1	TRBV19	TRBJ2-7	NA	TGTGCCAGTAGTACCTACCAGGGGGTCGACGAGCAGTACTTC	CASSTYQGVDEQYF
18	TRBD2	TRBV10-3	TRBJ2-5	NA	TGTGCCATCAGTTCCAGGACTAGCGGGGGGGGTAGGCAAGAGACCCAGTACTTC	CAISSRTSGGGRQETQYF
15	NA	TRBV10-3	TRBJ2-1	once	TGTGCCATCAGTGAGTCGGCGGGGACCTACAATGAGCAGTTCTTC	CAISESAGTYNEQFF
16	TRBD2	TRBV18	TRBJ2-3	NA	TGTGCCAGCTCACCACCTACTAGCGGGGGGACAGATACGCAGTATTTT	CASSPPTSGGTDTQYF
9	NA	TRBV30	TRBJ1-1	NA	TGTGCCTTTCACCGAGGGGCTTTCTTT	CAFHRGAFF
14	NA	TRBV2	TRBJ1-5	NA	TGTGCCAGCAGTGTTGGGCTTAGCAATCAGCCCCAGCATTTT	CASSVGLSNQPQHF
14	NA	TRBV28	TRBJ1-4	NA	TGTGCCAGCAGTCTCAGGCCCTGGGAGGAAAAACTGTTTTTT	CASSLRPWEEKLFF
16	TRBD2	TRBV5-1	TRBJ2-1	NA	TGCGCCAGCAGCTTAGGGACTAGCGGGAGCTACAATGAGCAGTTCTTC	CASSLGTSGSYNEQFF